A selection of T cell receptor beta chains follows, all from one sample in a study of T cells in tuberculosis. Sequencing was performed with immunoSEQ multiplex PCR; in TCRdb, only in-frame clones are kept and a portion is missing. The data show approximately 59,000 clones, with 70% to 90% seen just once and around a fifth held by the top ten. Sequencing was carried out using CD1b-GMM tetramer-negative cells sorted from PBMCs. Receptors were obtained from an adult woman with latent tuberculosis. Each CDR3 is given with its conserved first and last residue. A D gene is named only where the DNA matches it firmly.

j_gene | d_gene | v_gene | CDR3aa
TRBJ2-7 | - | TRBV27 | CASSFAGSYEQYF
TRBJ2-2 | TRBD2 | TRBV5-8 | CASSFRNSGGATGELFF
TRBJ1-5 | - | TRBV14 | CASSQTGYHQPQHF
TRBJ2-2 | TRBD2 | TRBV5-4 | CASSSVAGGNTGELFF
TRBJ2-1 | TRBD2 | TRBV4-1 | CASSPLGLAGPSSSYNEQFF
TRBJ1-2 | TRBD1 | TRBV5-1 | CASSPEDRGPHGYTF
TRBJ2-7 | - | TRBV7-9 | CASSLLQGVGEQYF
TRBJ2-7 | - | TRBV30 | CAWSGTASYEQYF
TRBJ1-1 | TRBD1 | TRBV13 | CASSLEQGAEAFF
- | TRBD2 | TRBV9 | CASGGGYEQYF
TRBJ2-7 | - | TRBV11-3 | CASSLAFSYEQYF
TRBJ2-5 | - | TRBV9 | CASSAPAGGVSETQYF
TRBJ2-3 | - | TRBV7-9 | CASLSLARGGTTDTQYF
TRBJ2-7 | TRBD2 | TRBV28 | CASSSVRTSGSYEQYF
TRBJ2-1 | TRBD2 | TRBV6-5 | CASSSWTSGDSEQFF
TRBJ2-1 | TRBD2 | TRBV19 | CASRTTSGGAGEQFF
TRBJ1-1 | - | TRBV11-1 | CASSPLPTGNTEAFF
TRBJ1-4 | - | TRBV28 | CASTPRGQGLEDEKLFF
TRBJ2-7 | - | TRBV4-2 | CASSLPPREQYF
TRBJ2-7 | - | TRBV6-1 | CASSEDPGHSYEQYF
TRBJ1-2 | TRBD1 | TRBV7-2 | CASGKDRGLYGYTF
TRBJ1-6 | TRBD1 | TRBV4-1 | CASSQAVTGDNSPLHF
TRBJ2-5 | TRBD1 | TRBV7-2 | CASSPQGAGQGLETQYF
TRBJ1-6 | - | TRBV12-5 | CASGLSAGGGSPLHF
TRBJ1-4 | - | TRBV5-1 | CASSLARLGEGEKLFF
TRBJ2-7 | - | TRBV4-3 | CASSQDKGQGKF
TRBJ1-2 | - | TRBV11-3 | CASSLGNEGEVEESPDGYTF
TRBJ2-7 | - | TRBV10-3 | CAISRDYEQYF
TRBJ2-7 | TRBD2 | TRBV27 | CASSLGPSGSGGEQYF
TRBJ2-1 | - | TRBV9 | CASSVGIRNFLGNEQFF
TRBJ2-7 | TRBD1 | TRBV6-6 | CASLGTGQTYEQYF
TRBJ2-3 | TRBD2 | TRBV30 | CAWTTSGTTSTDTQYF
TRBJ2-7 | - | TRBV7-9 | CASSKAGDEQYF
TRBJ2-5 | TRBD2 | TRBV5-1 | CASSAGLAGGVETQYF
TRBJ1-2 | - | TRBV7-9 | CASSTGEVGYTF
TRBJ2-2 | TRBD1 | TRBV30 | CAWKGQGDTGELFF
TRBJ2-7 | - | TRBV27 | CASRSGQGSYEQYF
TRBJ2-3 | TRBD2 | TRBV10-3 | CAISEVSGGGTDTQYF
TRBJ2-5 | TRBD1 | TRBV7-2 | CASSSPQGAETQYF
TRBJ2-5 | - | TRBV27 | CASSERRWGRGWEETQYF
TRBJ1-1 | TRBD1 | TRBV18 | CASSHRGLNTEAFF